The rows below give T cell receptor beta chains drawn from one sample of a study of T cells in Graves' hyperthyroidism and ophthalmopathy. TCRdb itself ran the multiplex PCR reads through MiXCR, one entry per CDR3 protein. The sample consists of fewer than 650,000 distinct CDR3 sequences, roughly 14% of them appearing once. Material: blood. The origin of the receptors is a woman in her forties with Graves' ophthalmopathy. Each CDR3 is given with its conserved first and last residue. Fields, in order: D gene, clone size, J gene, V gene, CDR3 protein, CDR3 DNA. A D gene is named only where the DNA matches it firmly. Clone size is given for some rows only: seen once, a few or many times, or a class if the clone is expanded.

d_gene: .
abundance: .
j_gene: TRBJ1-2
v_gene: TRBV4-3
CDR3aa: CASSHSHEKGANYGYTF
CDR3nt: TGCGCCAGCAGCCACAGCCATGAGAAGGGAGCTAACTATGGCTACACCTTC

d_gene: .
abundance: .
j_gene: TRBJ1-1
v_gene: TRBV28
CDR3aa: CAGSLDQANTEAFF
CDR3nt: TGTGCCGGCAGTTTGGACCAGGCGAACACTGAAGCTTTCTTT

d_gene: TRBD1
abundance: many
j_gene: TRBJ1-3
v_gene: TRBV6-1
CDR3aa: CASSKTGASGNTIYF
CDR3nt: TGTGCCAGCAGTAAGACAGGGGCTTCTGGAAACACCATATATTTT

d_gene: TRBD1
abundance: .
j_gene: TRBJ2-7
v_gene: TRBV14
CDR3aa: CASTRTGGWGEQYF
CDR3nt: TGTGCCAGCACCCGGACAGGGGGCTGGGGGGAGCAGTACTTC

d_gene: .
abundance: many
j_gene: TRBJ1-1
v_gene: TRBV7-9
CDR3aa: CASSRSGTEAFF
CDR3nt: TGTGCCAGCAGCAGGAGTGGCACTGAAGCTTTCTTT

d_gene: TRBD1
abundance: .
j_gene: TRBJ1-1
v_gene: TRBV28
CDR3aa: CASSLPRDRDTEAFF
CDR3nt: TGTGCCAGCAGTTTACCGCGGGACAGAGACACTGAAGCTTTCTTT

d_gene: .
abundance: many
j_gene: TRBJ2-5
v_gene: TRBV11-2
CDR3aa: CASTRGLSQETQYF
CDR3nt: TGTGCCAGCACCCGAGGACTGTCCCAAGAGACCCAGTACTTC

d_gene: TRBD2
abundance: many
j_gene: TRBJ2-5
v_gene: TRBV19
CDR3aa: CASSIGPSERGQETQYF
CDR3nt: TGTGCCAGTAGTATAGGTCCTTCCGAGCGGGGGCAAGAGACCCAGTACTTC

d_gene: TRBD2
abundance: .
j_gene: TRBJ2-7
v_gene: TRBV6-1
CDR3aa: CASSARTSGFYWQYF
CDR3nt: TGTGCCAGCAGTGCTCGGACTAGCGGTTTCTACTGGCAGTACTTC

d_gene: TRBD1
abundance: many
j_gene: TRBJ1-2
v_gene: TRBV12-3/TRBV12-4
CDR3aa: CASRLRGTGVYGYTF
CDR3nt: TGTGCCAGCAGGTTACGGGGGACAGGGGTTTATGGCTACACCTTC

d_gene: TRBD2
abundance: few
j_gene: TRBJ2-7
v_gene: TRBV7-8
CDR3aa: CASSSELLAVTSYEQYF
CDR3nt: TGTGCCAGCAGCTCGGAGTTACTAGCGGTGACCTCCTACGAGCAGTACTTC

d_gene: .
abundance: many
j_gene: TRBJ1-3
v_gene: TRBV28
CDR3aa: CASSLWGTGNSGNTIYF
CDR3nt: TGTGCCAGCAGTTTATGGGGGACGGGGAACTCTGGAAACACCATATATTTT

d_gene: .
abundance: .
j_gene: TRBJ2-7
v_gene: TRBV11-2
CDR3aa: CASSLVGGTYEQCF
CDR3nt: TGTGCCAGCAGCTTGGTTGGAGGAACCTACGAGCAGTGCTTC

d_gene: TRBD2
abundance: many
j_gene: TRBJ2-5
v_gene: TRBV7-8
CDR3aa: CASRPGLGKETQYF
CDR3nt: TGTGCCAGCAGACCAGGACTAGGAAAAGAGACCCAGTACTTC

d_gene: TRBD2
abundance: .
j_gene: TRBJ2-7
v_gene: TRBV15
CDR3aa: CATSRDVGLAGVREQYF
CDR3nt: TGTGCCACCAGCAGAGATGTGGGACTAGCGGGAGTGCGCGAGCAGTACTTC

d_gene: .
abundance: .
j_gene: TRBJ1-5
v_gene: TRBV12-3/TRBV12-4
CDR3aa: CASSYGDNSNQPQHF
CDR3nt: TGTGCCAGCAGTTATGGGGACAACAGCAATCAGCCCCAGCATTTT

d_gene: TRBD1
abundance: many
j_gene: TRBJ2-4
v_gene: TRBV6-5
CDR3aa: CASSFMDRAKNIQYF
CDR3nt: TGTGCCAGCAGTTTTATGGACAGGGCCAAAAACATTCAGTACTTC

d_gene: .
abundance: many
j_gene: TRBJ2-2
v_gene: TRBV12-3/TRBV12-4
CDR3aa: CAGTARDTGELFF
CDR3nt: TGTGCCGGAACAGCCAGGGACACCGGGGAGCTGTTTTTT

d_gene: .
abundance: many
j_gene: TRBJ2-7
v_gene: TRBV20-1
CDR3aa: CSAGPGYEQYF
CDR3nt: TGCAGTGCTGGACCAGGGTACGAGCAGTACTTC

d_gene: .
abundance: few
j_gene: TRBJ1-1
v_gene: TRBV11-2
CDR3aa: CASSLVEGFGTEAFF
CDR3nt: TGTGCCAGCAGCTTAGTGGAAGGGTTTGGCACTGAAGCTTTCTTT

d_gene: TRBD1
abundance: .
j_gene: TRBJ1-2
v_gene: TRBV6-1
CDR3aa: CASSGGTDGNYGYTF
CDR3nt: TGTGCCAGCAGTGGCGGGACAGATGGAAACTATGGCTACACCTTC

d_gene: TRBD1
abundance: many
j_gene: TRBJ2-5
v_gene: TRBV7-9
CDR3aa: CASSHSGTGEETQYF
CDR3nt: TGTGCCAGCAGCCACTCCGGGACAGGGGAAGAGACCCAGTACTTC

d_gene: .
abundance: .
j_gene: TRBJ2-7
v_gene: TRBV28
CDR3aa: CASVNGASNEQYF
CDR3nt: TGTGCCAGCGTAAATGGGGCTTCAAACGAGCAGTACTTC

d_gene: TRBD1
abundance: .
j_gene: TRBJ2-5
v_gene: TRBV6-1
CDR3aa: CASARTGEAGETQYF
CDR3nt: TGTGCCAGCGCACGGACAGGCGAGGCGGGAGAGACCCAGTACTTC

d_gene: .
abundance: many
j_gene: TRBJ1-1
v_gene: TRBV28
CDR3aa: CASSSPGTVEAFF
CDR3nt: TGTGCCAGCAGTTCACCCGGGACTGTTGAAGCTTTCTTT

d_gene: .
abundance: many
j_gene: TRBJ1-2
v_gene: TRBV20-1
CDR3aa: CSLGTNYGYTF
CDR3nt: TGCAGCCTTGGGACAAACTATGGCTACACCTTC

d_gene: TRBD1
abundance: many
j_gene: TRBJ1-4
v_gene: TRBV28
CDR3aa: CASSRDREYEKLFF
CDR3nt: TGTGCCAGCAGTCGGGACAGGGAGTATGAAAAACTGTTTTTT

d_gene: TRBD1
abundance: many
j_gene: TRBJ2-7
v_gene: TRBV20-1
CDR3aa: CSGGQGARDEQYF
CDR3nt: TGCAGTGGAGGTCAGGGGGCGCGGGACGAGCAGTACTTC

d_gene: .
abundance: many
j_gene: TRBJ2-7
v_gene: TRBV29-1
CDR3aa: CSVSGVHEQYF
CDR3nt: TGCAGCGTTTCAGGGGTGCACGAGCAGTACTTC

d_gene: .
abundance: few
j_gene: TRBJ2-7
v_gene: TRBV4-1
CDR3aa: CASSQDWPWSVEQYF
CDR3nt: TGCGCCAGCAGCCAAGATTGGCCCTGGAGTGTGGAGCAGTACTTC

d_gene: TRBD1
abundance: .
j_gene: TRBJ2-7
v_gene: TRBV11-2
CDR3aa: CASSLPRQGSSYEQYF
CDR3nt: TGTGCCAGCAGCCTCCCCCGACAGGGGAGCTCCTACGAGCAGTACTTC

d_gene: .
abundance: many
j_gene: TRBJ1-3
v_gene: TRBV6-1
CDR3aa: CASSDSYGRNTIYF
CDR3nt: TGTGCCAGCAGTGACTCATATGGGCGAAACACCATATATTTT

d_gene: TRBD2
abundance: many
j_gene: TRBJ2-2
v_gene: TRBV5-4
CDR3aa: CASSLALADTGELFF
CDR3nt: TGTGCCAGCAGCTTGGCCCTAGCGGACACCGGGGAGCTGTTTTTT

d_gene: .
abundance: .
j_gene: TRBJ1-1
v_gene: TRBV6-2/TRBV6-3
CDR3aa: CASRTDLQSEAFF
CDR3nt: TGTGCCAGCAGAACGGACTTACAGAGCGAAGCTTTCTTT

d_gene: .
abundance: many
j_gene: TRBJ1-1
v_gene: TRBV6-5
CDR3aa: CASSYRGGEMNTEAFF
CDR3nt: TGTGCCAGCAGTTACCGAGGGGGGGAGATGAACACTGAAGCTTTCTTT

d_gene: TRBD1
abundance: many
j_gene: TRBJ2-7
v_gene: TRBV27
CDR3aa: CASRYIGQGTAEQYF
CDR3nt: TGTGCCAGCAGATACATAGGACAGGGGACCGCCGAGCAGTACTTC

d_gene: .
abundance: many
j_gene: TRBJ2-5
v_gene: TRBV6-5
CDR3aa: CASSYGQETQYF
CDR3nt: TGTGCCAGCAGTTACGGCCAAGAGACCCAGTACTTC

d_gene: .
abundance: .
j_gene: TRBJ1-5
v_gene: TRBV12-3/TRBV12-4
CDR3aa: CASSLGWSQPQHF
CDR3nt: TGTGCCAGCAGTTTAGGTTGGAGTCAGCCCCAGCATTTT

d_gene: .
abundance: many
j_gene: TRBJ1-2
v_gene: TRBV20-1
CDR3aa: CSARSLDIYYGYTF
CDR3nt: TGCAGTGCTAGGTCTTTAGACATCTACTATGGCTACACCTTC

d_gene: TRBD2
abundance: many
j_gene: TRBJ2-5
v_gene: TRBV28
CDR3aa: CASSRTSGRGPETQYF
CDR3nt: TGTGCCAGCAGTAGGACTAGCGGCAGGGGGCCAGAGACCCAGTACTTC

d_gene: TRBD1
abundance: many
j_gene: TRBJ2-7
v_gene: TRBV6-5
CDR3aa: CASSYSTGPGEQYF
CDR3nt: TGTGCCAGCAGTTACTCGACAGGGCCGGGCGAGCAGTACTTC

d_gene: .
abundance: few
j_gene: TRBJ2-2
v_gene: TRBV11-2
CDR3aa: CASSLDLGRANTGELFF
CDR3nt: TGTGCCAGCAGCTTAGATTTAGGTAGAGCGAACACCGGGGAGCTGTTTTTT

d_gene: TRBD2
abundance: .
j_gene: TRBJ2-7
v_gene: TRBV6-2/TRBV6-3
CDR3aa: CASSPYGTSGRVEGYEQYF
CDR3nt: TGTGCCAGCAGTCCGTACGGGACTAGCGGGAGAGTAGAGGGCTACGAGCAGTACTTC

d_gene: .
abundance: many
j_gene: TRBJ1-1
v_gene: TRBV10-3
CDR3aa: CASRGTPVTEAFF
CDR3nt: TGTGCCTCTCGAGGGACACCGGTTACTGAAGCTTTCTTT

d_gene: TRBD2
abundance: many
j_gene: TRBJ2-5
v_gene: TRBV28
CDR3aa: CASSQGREVQYF
CDR3nt: TGTGCCAGCAGTCAGGGCCGGGAGGTCCAGTACTTC

d_gene: .
abundance: many
j_gene: TRBJ2-7
v_gene: TRBV6-1
CDR3aa: CASTRGPLFEQYF
CDR3nt: TGTGCCAGCACACGGGGACCCCTTTTCGAGCAGTACTTC

d_gene: .
abundance: .
j_gene: TRBJ1-2
v_gene: TRBV6-1
CDR3aa: CASSEAQVIRRGYTF
CDR3nt: TGTGCCAGCAGTGAAGCGCAAGTAATACGTCGCGGCTACACCTTC

d_gene: .
abundance: many
j_gene: TRBJ2-7
v_gene: TRBV27
CDR3aa: CATSTLASFSYEQYF
CDR3nt: TGTGCCACTTCGACCCTGGCCTCCTTTTCCTACGAGCAGTACTTC

d_gene: TRBD1
abundance: many
j_gene: TRBJ1-5
v_gene: TRBV19
CDR3aa: CASSGTGGANSNQPQHF
CDR3nt: TGTGCCAGTTCCGGGACAGGGGGCGCGAATAGCAATCAGCCCCAGCATTTT